The next 2 T cell receptor beta chains were all read from a single sample in a study of blood T cell repertoires in COVID-19. Clones were sequenced by immunoSEQ multiplex PCR, and TCRdb holds only the in-frame ones, with some missing. The sample comprises about 120,000 clones, roughly 90% of which are singletons, and approximately 20% rests with the top ten. The sample consisted of peripheral blood. These receptors originate from a human donor with acute or convalescent COVID-19. The donor label of this sample is uncertain.

The V and J genes are TRBV19 and TRBJ2-1, with 10 positions matching TRBD2. Germline V gives CDR1 LNHDA, CDR2 SQIVND (reference sequence). J lost 4 bases, V lost 5 bases, and 11 bases had no gene match. The CDR3 sequence is 17 residues long. The CDR3 nucleotides are TGTGCCAGTAGTGTTCTAGCGGGAGCGAAGCCTTACAATGAGCAGTTCTTC. Translating it yields CASSVLAGAKPYNEQFF.

This rearrangement joins TRBV2 to TRBJ2-1; 10 bases are a match to TRBD1. Germline loops: CDR1 SNHLY, CDR2 FYNNEI. After removal of 6 bases from V and 2 bases from J, the junction contained 7 bases not matched to a gene. The CDR3 is made up of 16 amino acids. CDR3 sequence reads: CASRTTGTGAYNEQFF. In DNA, the CDR3 is TGTGCCAGCAGGACGACTGGGACAGGGGCCTACAATGAGCAGTTCTTC. The full variable domain, rest sourced from reference TRBV2 and TRBJ2-1, is EPEVTQTPSHQVTQMGQEVILRCVPISNHLYFYWYRQILGQKVEFLVSFYNNEISEKSEIFDDQFSVERPDGSNFTLKIRSTKLEDSAMYFCASRTTGTGAYNEQFFGPGTRLTVL.